These 25 T cell receptor beta chains were all obtained from the same sample, sequenced in a study of blood T cell repertoires in COVID-19. Measured with immunoSEQ multiplex PCR; TCRdb has only the in-frame clones, and not every one. This table holds approximately 150,000 clones, around 82% found once. Sequencing input: peripheral blood. These receptors all come from a woman between 45 and 65 years old with acute or convalescent COVID-19.

The table lists this clone with a count of one. The V and J genes are TRBV6-1 and TRBJ1-6; 10 bases align to TRBD1. Trimming at V came to 5 bases and at J to 8 bases, leaving 6 bases not matched to a gene. There are 15 residues in the CDR3. Looked up from germline, CDR1 is MNHNS and CDR2 is SASEGT. The CDR3 nucleotides are TGTGCCAGCAGTTCCCCGGGACAGGGGTATTCACCCCTCCACTTT. Translating it yields CASSSPGQGYSPLHF.

The J gene is TRBJ1-2, the V gene TRBV6-5, with D possibly matching TRBD1 (5 bases). V was pared by 6 bases and J by 8 bases, with 19 bases between. CDR3 length: 14 amino acids. The germline V gene encodes CDR1 MNHEY and CDR2 SVGAGI. As DNA, the CDR3 is TGTGCCAGCAGCCTCGGAGGGACCCCCTGGGGCTACACCTTC. Protein sequence: CASSLGGTPWGYTF.

This clone has only one observation. The V and J genes are TRBV10-3 and TRBJ2-2; unclear D gene. With 3 bases removed from V and 0 bases from J, the gap between germline ends came to 8 bases. Looked up from germline, CDR1 is ENHRY and CDR2 is SYGVKD. The CDR3 is made up of 15 amino acids. The chain's CDR3 is CAISERRANTGELFF. As DNA, the CDR3 is TGTGCCATCAGTGAACGCCGGGCGAACACCGGGGAGCTGTTTTTT.

In its sample, this clone was seen a few times. The DNA for the CDR3 is TGTGCCAGCAGCTTAGGCACGGGACTAGCGGACACAGATACGCAGTATTTT. This gives the protein CASSLGTGLADTDTQYF. The J gene is TRBJ2-3, the V gene TRBV7-9, with TRBD2 matching 11 bases. CDR1 and CDR2 from the germline V gene are SEHNR and FQNEAQ (reference sequence). The CDR3 consists of 17 residues. J was trimmed by 2 bases and V by 1 base; bases with no gene match: 5.

This chain connects TRBV5-4 to TRBJ1-6; the D is unclear. Trimming cost V 2 bases and J 10 bases, with 7 bases left between them. CDR3 length: 12 amino acids. Germline-derived CDR1 and CDR2 are SGHNT and YYREEE (reference sequence). CDR3 loop: CASSFDNSPLHF. For the CDR3, the DNA is TGTGCCAGCAGCTTCGACAACTCACCCCTCCACTTT.

This chain links TRBV5-4 with TRBJ2-5; tentatively, D is TRBD2 (6 bases). Germline V lookup: CDR1 SGHNT, CDR2 YYREEE (reference sequence). Deletions cut 4 bases from V and 3 bases from J, with 13 bases between. The CDR3 sequence is 14 residues long. CDR3 sequence reads: CASSPGDLEETQYF. The DNA of the CDR3 is TGTGCCAGCAGCCCGGGGGACTTAGAAGAGACCCAGTACTTC.

V usage is TRBV5-6 and J usage is TRBJ1-1, with 9 positions matching TRBD1. Germline V gives CDR1 SGHDT, CDR2 YYEEEE. V was clipped by 5 bases and J by 10 bases; unmatched bases: 12. CDR3 length equals 14 residues. CDR3 loop: CASRYGGQGVSAFF. CDR3 nucleotides: TGTGCCAGCAGATATGGGGGACAGGGCGTGTCAGCTTTCTTT. Drawing the rest from reference TRBV5-6 and TRBJ1-1, the complete variable domain is DAGVTQSPTHLIKTRGQQVTLRCSPKSGHDTVSWYQQALGQGPQFIFQYYEEEERQRGNFPDRFSGHQFPNYSSELNVNALLLGDSALYLCASRYGGQGVSAFFGQGTRLTVV.

In its sample, this clone was seen once. This sequence joins TRBV7-9 and TRBJ1-4; D not resolved. Germline V CDR1 and CDR2: SEHNR, FQNEAQ (reference sequence). CDR3 size: 14 residues. With 4 bases removed from V and 5 bases from J, the gap between germline ends came to 11 bases. The CDR3 coding sequence is TGTGCCAGCAGCTCCGGGTCCCGAAATGAAAAACTGTTTTTT. This translates into CASSSGSRNEKLFF.

The gene calls are TRBV4-2 and TRBJ1-2; D remains unclear. Germline V lookup: CDR1 LGHNA, CDR2 YNFKEQ. V lost 0 bases and J 3 bases, leaving 11 bases between the germline ends. The CDR3 consists of 15 residues. The CDR3 spells CASSQDPTAYYGYTF. The CDR3 nucleotides are TGTGCCAGCAGCCAAGATCCAACAGCCTACTATGGCTACACCTTC.

This clone was found once. The CDR3 bases are TGTGCCAGCAGCCCCCAACAGGGAAACGAGCAGTACTTC. Its protein product is CASSPQQGNEQYF. The chain carries TRBV7-2 and TRBJ2-7, with D maybe TRBD1 (6 bases). Germline assignment: CDR1 SGHTA and CDR2 FQGNSA. The CDR3 sequence is 13 residues long. Trimming cost V 5 bases and J 5 bases, with 13 bases left between them. Supplemented by reference TRBV7-2 and TRBJ2-7, the full variable domain reads GAGVSQSPSNKVTEKGKDVELRCDPISGHTALYWYRQSLGQGLEFLIYFQGNSAPDKSGLPSDRFSAERTGGSVSTLTIQRTQQEDSAVYLCASSPQQGNEQYFGPGTRLTVT.

The gene calls are TRBV9 and TRBJ1-4; 9 bases are shared with TRBD1. The CDR3 is made up of 17 amino acids. The trim removed 4 bases at V and 8 bases at J, leaving 15 bases unmatched. Germline V gene data show CDR1 as SGDLS and CDR2 as YYNGEE. The CDR3 loop is CASSPSPTGGGVEKLFF. CDR3 bases: TGTGCCAGCAGCCCAAGTCCCACAGGGGGCGGAGTGGAAAAACTGTTTTTT.

J is TRBJ2-1 and V is TRBV4-2, with 7 bases matching TRBD1. The germline CDR1 and CDR2 sequences are LGHNA and YNFKEQ. The CDR3 is made up of 16 amino acids. J lost 5 bases, V lost 0 bases, and 7 bases had no gene match. CDR3 in amino acids: CASSQDPGQSHNEQFF. The CDR3 DNA is TGTGCCAGCAGCCAAGATCCGGGACAGAGTCACAATGAGCAGTTCTTC.

The V and J genes are TRBV2 and TRBJ2-1, with TRBD1 as a possible D gene (6 bases). V was pared by 7 bases and J by 4 bases, with 11 bases between. The CDR3 totals 13 residues. The germline V gene encodes CDR1 SNHLY and CDR2 FYNNEI. CDR3 amino acids: CASTDDRYNEQFF. CDR3 nucleotides: TGTGCCAGCACAGACGACAGGTACAATGAGCAGTTCTTC. Complete variable domain (other parts from reference TRBV2 and TRBJ2-1): EPEVTQTPSHQVTQMGQEVILRCVPISNHLYFYWYRQILGQKVEFLVSFYNNEISEKSEIFDDQFSVERPDGSNFTLKIRSTKLEDSAMYFCASTDDRYNEQFFGPGTRLTVL.

V is TRBV29-1 and J is TRBJ2-1; D is perhaps TRBD2 (6 bases). Germline-derived CDR1 and CDR2 are SQVTM and ANQGSEA. V lost 6 bases to trimming and J lost 4 bases, with 13 bases between them. The CDR3 has 13 residues. The CDR3 DNA reads as TGCAGCGTAGGGGCTAGCGCTTACAATGAGCAGTTCTTC. Translation: CSVGASAYNEQFF.

The V and J genes are TRBV5-6 and TRBJ1-2; D may be TRBD1 (6 bases). V lost 4 bases and J 5 bases, leaving 12 bases between the germline ends. Germline V CDR1 and CDR2: SGHDT, YYEEEE. The CDR3 contains 13 residues. The CDR3 bases are TGTGCCAGCAGCAATATCGGACAGTATGGCTACACCTTC. Residues: CASSNIGQYGYTF.

This chain connects TRBV7-2 to TRBJ2-7, with 9 bases lining up with TRBD2. Per germline, CDR1 SGHTA and CDR2 FQGNSA. The CDR3 extends over 15 amino acids. Unmatched junction bases numbered 6, after V lost 0 bases and J lost 6 bases. The CDR3 bases are TGTGCCAGCAGCTTAGCGGGACTAGCAGGGATCGAGCAGTACTTC. Its translation: CASSLAGLAGIEQYF.

This clone occurred once. V usage is TRBV7-8 and J usage is TRBJ2-7, with TRBD1 matching 7 bases. Germline V gene data show CDR1 as SGHVS and CDR2 as FQNEAQ. The ends lost 1 base at V and 3 bases at J; junction bases unmatched: 12. The CDR3 contains 17 residues. The CDR3: CASSLVGSRQGFYEQYF. For the CDR3, the DNA is TGTGCCAGCAGCTTAGTAGGGTCCCGACAGGGCTTCTACGAGCAGTACTTC.

V usage is TRBV7-2 and J usage is TRBJ1-2; 12 nucleotides agree with TRBD1. Trimming removed 5 bases from V and 8 bases from J; junction bases left unmatched: 9. The CDR3 spans 15 residues. Germline V CDR1 and CDR2: SGHTA, FQGNSA. In DNA form, the CDR3 reads TGTGCCAGCAGCCCAAGTTGGGACAGGGGGCGAGGCTACACCTTC. It is translated as CASSPSWDRGRGYTF.

This clone appeared once. The chain carries TRBV11-3 and TRBJ2-1, with a possible D match to TRBD2 (6 bases). Germline CDR1 reads SGHNT; CDR2 reads YENEEA. Trimming shortened V by 1 base and J by 7 bases, and 11 bases separated the two germline ends. The CDR3 spans 14 residues. The CDR3 sequence is CASSLGVGGNEQFF. DNA of the CDR3: TGTGCCAGCAGCTTAGGAGTGGGGGGAAATGAGCAGTTCTTC.

V gene TRBV7-8 combines with J gene TRBJ1-1; no clear D gene. There are 15 residues in the CDR3. Trimming took 1 base from V and 5 from J, leaving 14 bases between them. Germline V gene lookup returns CDR1 SGHVS and CDR2 FQNEAQ. The chain's CDR3 is CASSLVLGRRTEAFF. CDR3 sequence (DNA): TGTGCCAGCAGCTTAGTTCTAGGTAGAAGGACTGAAGCTTTCTTT.

The rearrangement links TRBV3-1 (or the pseudogene TRBV3-2) to TRBJ2-2; D remains ambiguous. V was cut by 10 bases and J by 2 bases, with 11 bases left in between. From germline, CDR1 is LGHDT and CDR2 YNNKEL (reference sequence). The length of the CDR3 is 13 residues. The CDR3 DNA is TGTGCCACCCCCTTCCCTAACACCGGGGAGCTGTTTTTT. Translated, it gives CATPFPNTGELFF.

The rearrangement joins TRBV6-5 to TRBJ2-5; a weak D match, TRBD2 (5 bases). The CDR3 sequence is 14 residues long. Germline V gene lookup returns CDR1 MNHEY and CDR2 SVGAGI. The germline V and J ends were trimmed by 0 bases and 5 bases, with 10 bases remaining between them. The CDR3 DNA reads TGTGCCAGCAGTTACTCGATGGGCGGGGAGACCCAGTACTTC. It yields the protein CASSYSMGGETQYF.

This chain joins TRBV6-6 and TRBJ1-6; D is perhaps TRBD1 (6 bases). This CDR3 comprises 17 residues. Germline CDR1 is MNHNY and CDR2 is SVGAGI (reference sequence). V lost 5 bases and J 3 bases, leaving 17 bases between the germline ends. The CDR3 is CASSPRAGAGYNSPLHF. Here the CDR3 DNA reads TGTGCCAGCAGTCCCCGGGCAGGGGCAGGCTATAATTCACCCCTCCACTTT.

The chain employs TRBV21-1 and TRBJ2-7; the listed D gene, TRBD2, was not tested against the DNA. TRBV21-1 is assigned pseudogene status. The CDR3 is 18 amino acids. The CDR3 region is CASSKVTSSLSQSNEQYF. As DNA, the CDR3 is TGTGCCAGCAGCAAAGTGACTAGCTCCCTAAGTCAATCCAACGAGCAGTACTTC.

This chain uses TRBV27 with TRBJ1-1, with TRBD1 identical over 9 bases. The CDR3 length is 16 residues. V dropped 8 bases and J dropped 3; count of bases not matched to a gene: 13. The V gene's germline CDR1 is MNHEY and CDR2 SMNVEV (reference sequence). Here the CDR3 DNA reads TGTGCCAGCCGATTCGGGGACAGGGTAGAGGACACTGAAGCTTTCTTT. It codes for CASRFGDRVEDTEAFF.